This T cell receptor (beta chain) was captured in a study of shared clonotypes between healthy human individuals. Authors' data handling: As immunoSEQ supplied junction-only sequences (without quality scores), filtering differed. The protocol was immunoSEQ multiplex PCR, while the TCRdb copy is restricted to in-frame clones and leaves out a portion. The DNA gave D and trimming, while V, J and clone size come from that table. The sample has around 180,000 clones; 90% to 95% are singletons. There are 13 residues in the CDR3. The germline gives CDR1 MRHNA, CDR2 SNTAGT. Trimming cost V 10 bases and J 6 bases, with 13 bases left between them. Notes on this clone: What it binds is unknown.

Study outcomes and limitations: Tissues were not sampled, only blood, and their repertoires likely differ. The four-donor shared clonotypes exceeded non-shared clonotypes in generation probability, with non-shared ones scoring lower. Naive CD4 clonotypes were shared across several donors at about 5.3%.

The receptor's source is a woman under 40 in good health. J is TRBJ1-6 and V is TRBV6-4, with a possible D match to TRBD1 (6 bases). Material for sequencing was naive CD4+ T cells sorted from blood. Subset denoted: CD45RA+ positively selected. The CDR3 DNA is TGTGCCATCACAGGGCATGGTAATTCACCCCTCCACTTT. This codes for CAITGHGNSPLHF.